Listed here are 32 T cell receptor beta chains from one sample, sequenced in a study of identical twins. TCRdb re-called the 5' RACE reads through MiXCR, storing one row per CDR3 protein. This sample has hundreds of thousands of distinct CDR3 sequences, with roughly an eighth found just once. This sample also appeared in a second study, on yellow fever vaccine responses in identical twins.

Sequences were obtained from CD8+ T cells sorted from blood. The receptor source for this set is a woman between 18 and 29 years old in good health.

This clonotype has more than one count but fewer than ten. This sequence joins TRBV12-3 or TRBV12-4 and TRBJ2-1, with 8 bases that match TRBD2. There are 15 residues in the CDR3. V lost 7 bases and J lost 6; bases outside the gene matches: 11. The CDR3 spells CASKKPGGLGNEQFF. DNA for the CDR3: TGTGCCAGCAAAAAACCGGGAGGGCTCGGCAATGAGCAGTTCTTC.

The chain combines TRBV2 with TRBJ2-7, with D possibly being TRBD1 (6 bases). Germline assignment: CDR1 SNHLY and CDR2 FYNNEI. With 2 bases removed from V and 3 bases from J, the gap between germline ends came to 17 bases. CDR3 length: 16 amino acids. CDR3 nucleotide sequence: TGTGCCAGCAGTGAATGGGGCAGGGGCGCGCTCTACGAGCAGTACTTC. It encodes CASSEWGRGALYEQYF.

This clonotype was seen only a few times. The chain joins TRBV7-9 to TRBJ2-7; perhaps D is TRBD1 or TRBD2 (5 bases each). Between the trimmed V and J ends, which lost 3 bases and 10 bases, there was a span of 16 bases. Germline loops: CDR1 SEHNR, CDR2 FQNEAQ (reference sequence). The CDR3 is 13 residues long. The CDR3 DNA reads as TGTGCCAGCAGCTTTGGGACCCCTGCGGAACAGTACTTC. It encodes CASSFGTPAEQYF.

The genes are TRBV11-1 and TRBJ2-2, with TRBD2 matching over 10 bases. Looked up from germline, CDR1 is SGHAT and CDR2 is FQDESV (reference sequence). The CDR3 runs 18 residues. Trimming took 2 bases from V and 3 from J; bases not matched to a gene: 9. The CDR3 loop reads CASSLWLAGEWDTGELFF. The CDR3 region has the DNA TGTGCCAGCAGCTTATGGCTAGCGGGGGAGTGGGACACCGGGGAGCTGTTTTTT.

This clonotype was observed a handful of times. For the CDR3, the DNA is TGTGCCAGCAGTTTATCAGGCAGGGGAGGGGAGCAGTACTTC. Amino acids: CASSLSGRGGEQYF. This rearrangement joins TRBV12-3 or TRBV12-4 to TRBJ2-7, with D perhaps TRBD2 (7 bases). This CDR3 is 14 amino acids long. The germline V and J ends were trimmed by 2 bases and 7 bases, with 15 bases remaining between them.

This chain connects TRBV3-1 to TRBJ2-3, with D hard to call. CDR1 and CDR2 from the germline V gene are LGHDT and YNNKEL (reference sequence). V gave up 4 bases and J gave up 1 base, with 12 bases separating them. The length of the CDR3 is 15 residues. This chain's CDR3 is CASSPAPAGTDTQYF. The CDR3, as DNA: TGTGCCAGCAGCCCTGCCCCAGCAGGCACAGATACGCAGTATTTT.

As regards this clonotype: One junction end does not reproduce the germline sequence, and a read error may be involved. The chain employs TRBV12-3 or TRBV12-4 and TRBJ2-3, with 7 bases aligning to TRBD2. The CDR3 totals 15 residues. The CDR3, as DNA: TGTGCCAGCAGGTTAGCGGGCCTAACGGAAAATACGCAGTATTTT. It is translated as CASRLAGLTENTQYF.

This clonotype was observed a single time. The chain has TRBV25-1 and TRBJ2-1, with unresolved D. The CDR3 runs to 17 residues. Trimming shortened V by 5 bases and J by 1 base, and 18 bases separated the two germline ends. Germline V gives CDR1 MGHDK, CDR2 SYGVNS. The CDR3 nucleotides are TGTGCCAGCAGTCCTACCTCGTACTCCCGGTCCTACAATGAGCAGTTCTTC. Protein sequence: CASSPTSYSRSYNEQFF.

This clonotype was counted only a few times. The rearrangement joins TRBV7-8 to TRBJ2-1; D not resolved. The germline CDR1 and CDR2 sequences are SGHVS and FQNEAQ. The CDR3 sequence is 16 residues long. Trimming shortened V by 1 base and J by 7 bases, and 17 bases separated the two germline ends. Here the CDR3 reads CASSLEASGSRNEQFF. In nucleotides, the CDR3 is TGTGCCAGCAGCTTAGAAGCCTCAGGTTCGCGAAATGAGCAGTTCTTC. The full variable domain, completed using reference TRBV7-8 and TRBJ2-1, is GAGVSQSPRYKVAKRGQDVALRCDPISGHVSLFWYQQALGQGPEFLTYFQNEAQLDKSGLPSDRFFAERPEGSVSTLKIQRTQQEDSAVYLCASSLEASGSRNEQFFGPGTRLTVL.

As DNA, the CDR3 is TGTGCCAGCACCCTAGACAGGGGGCGGACAGATACGCAGTATTTT. Its translation: CASTLDRGRTDTQYF. The J gene is TRBJ2-3, the V gene TRBV2; 10 bases are a match to TRBD1. V lost 7 bases and J lost 3; bases outside the gene matches: 7. CDR1 SNHLY and CDR2 FYNNEI come from the germline V gene. This CDR3 has 15 residues.

There are a few counts of this clonotype. The V and J genes are TRBV12-3 or TRBV12-4 and TRBJ2-5; the match to TRBD1 covers 10 bases. The CDR3 is 16 residues long. V was pared by 4 bases and J by 5 bases, with 10 bases of the junction left unmatched. CDR3 sequence: CASSYPGQGLRETQYF. DNA for the CDR3: TGTGCCAGCAGTTATCCGGGACAGGGGCTCCGGGAGACCCAGTACTTC.

V is TRBV5-1 and J is TRBJ2-5; D remains unclear. CDR3 size: 13 residues. The germline V gene has CDR1 SGHRS and CDR2 YFSETQ. The V gene lost 6 bases and the J gene lost 1 base, with 10 bases spanning the gap. In nucleotides, the CDR3 is TGCGCCAGCACTACGGACGCCCAAGAGACCCAGTACTTC. Amino acid sequence: CASTTDAQETQYF.

This clonotype showed up just a few times. The rearrangement joins TRBV11-2 to TRBJ2-1; D ambiguous. This CDR3 region has 14 residues. Trimming removed 1 base from V and 6 bases from J, with 10 bases in between. Germline V lookup: CDR1 SGHAT, CDR2 FQNNGV. The CDR3: CASSLVAGVNEQFF. Here the CDR3 DNA reads TGTGCCAGCAGCTTAGTGGCCGGCGTCAATGAGCAGTTCTTC.

The V gene is TRBV4-1, the J gene TRBJ2-2; the D gene is possibly TRBD2 (6 bases). CDR1 MGHRA and CDR2 YSYEKL come from the germline V gene. The germline V and J ends were trimmed by 3 bases and 6 bases, with 14 bases remaining between them. CDR3 size: 15 residues. The CDR3 DNA follows: TGCGCCAGCAGCCAGAATCTAGCGTACGCCGGGGAGCTGTTTTTT. This translates into CASSQNLAYAGELFF.

This clonotype was counted a few times. The chain links TRBV7-9 to TRBJ1-6; D gene ambiguous. The V and J ends lost 2 bases and 8 bases respectively, with 4 bases between them. Per the germline V gene, CDR1 is SEHNR and CDR2 is FQNEAQ (reference sequence). This CDR3 is built from 12 residues. Here the CDR3 reads CASSLTDSPLHF. For the CDR3, the DNA is TGTGCCAGCAGCTTAACAGATTCACCCCTCCACTTT.

This clonotype showed up just a few times. The chain is built from TRBV4-1 and TRBJ2-2; 10 bases are shared with TRBD1. The germline V gene has CDR1 MGHRA and CDR2 YSYEKL. V dropped 3 bases and J dropped 6; count of bases not matched to a gene: 4. The CDR3 is 15 residues long. The DNA for the CDR3 is TGCGCCAGCAGCCACAGACAGGGGGCGTCCGGGGAGCTGTTTTTT. It encodes CASSHRQGASGELFF.

The chain carries TRBV6-2 or TRBV6-3 and TRBJ1-1; TRBD1 might be the D (5 bases). There are 14 residues in the CDR3. Per germline, CDR1 MNHEY and CDR2 SVGEGT. With 8 bases removed from V and 0 bases from J, the gap between germline ends came to 13 bases. Here the CDR3 DNA reads TGTGCCAGCGGAAAGACAGAAATGAACACTGAAGCTTTCTTT. Amino acid sequence: CASGKTEMNTEAFF.

The sample holds a few counts of this clonotype. V gene TRBV9 combines with J gene TRBJ1-2; a possible D gene is TRBD1 (5 bases). The CDR3 extends over 12 amino acids. Germline-derived CDR1 and CDR2 are SGDLS and YYNGEE. With 3 bases removed from V and 4 bases from J, the gap between germline ends came to 7 bases. CDR3 sequence (DNA): TGTGCCAGCAGCGAAGACAGCTATGGCTACACCTTC. As protein: CASSEDSYGYTF.

The gene calls are TRBV4-2 and TRBJ1-1; D gene uncertain. V dropped 0 bases and J dropped 6 bases, with 20 bases sitting between them. This CDR3 contains 17 residues. Germline V gene data show CDR1 as LGHNA and CDR2 as YNFKEQ. CDR3 nucleotides: TGTGCCAGCAGCCAAGAAGGGTTAAGGACGGCCACCGCTGAAGCTTTCTTT. Translated, it gives CASSQEGLRTATAEAFF.

This clonotype appeared many times. The V gene is TRBV29-1, the J gene TRBJ2-7, with 7 bases identical to TRBD1. Trimming cost V 5 bases and J 2 bases; bases outside gene matches: 6. The CDR3 is made up of 13 amino acids. CDR1 and CDR2 from the germline V gene are SQVTM and ANQGSEA. In DNA, the CDR3 is TGCAGCGTTTACACAGGGGAGACCTACGAGCAGTACTTC. It translates to CSVYTGETYEQYF.

This clonotype has more than one count but fewer than ten. The chain recombines TRBV6-5 with TRBJ2-5; D not certain. In germline, CDR1 is MNHEY, CDR2 SVGAGI. CDR3 length equals 13 residues. The V end was cut by 1 base, the J end by 7 bases, with 10 bases between. CDR3 nucleotides: TGTGCCAGCAGTTACTGGCAGGATGGGACCCAGTACTTC. It specifies CASSYWQDGTQYF.

This clonotype has a count of ten or more. The rearrangement links TRBV5-6 to TRBJ1-1, with a weak D call TRBD1 (5 bases). Between the trimmed V and J ends, which lost 4 bases and 4 bases, there was a span of 8 bases. Germline CDR1 SGHDT, CDR2 YYEEEE. CDR3 length equals 12 residues. In nucleotides, the CDR3 is TGTGCCAGCAGCAGGGGAAGCACTGAAGCTTTCTTT. Translation gives CASSRGSTEAFF.

The V and J genes are TRBV3-1 and TRBJ1-6; a possible D gene is TRBD1 (5 bases). CDR3 size: 17 residues. Germline CDR1 LGHDT, CDR2 YNNKEL (reference sequence). V was shortened by 4 bases and J by 7 bases, with 20 bases between the two germline ends. As DNA, the CDR3 is TGTGCCAGCAGCCCAACGAAACAGAGGCGGGGGAATTCACCCCTCCACTTT. Its protein product is CASSPTKQRRGNSPLHF. Filled out from reference TRBV3-1 and TRBJ1-6, the complete variable domain reads DTAVSQTPKYLVTQMGNDKSIKCEQNLGHDTMYWYKQDSKKFLKIMFSYNNKELIINETVPNRFSPKSPDKAHLNLHINSLELGDSAVYFCASSPTKQRRGNSPLHFGNGTRLTVT.

This clonotype was counted at least ten times. J is TRBJ2-2 and V is TRBV20-1; 8 nucleotides align to TRBD1. The ends lost 0 bases at V and 3 bases at J; junction bases unmatched: 6. The germline CDR1 and CDR2 sequences are DFQATT and SNEGSKA (reference sequence). There are 16 residues in the CDR3. The CDR3 nucleotides are TGCAGTGCTAGAGATTTGGGGACAGGAGACACCGGGGAGCTGTTTTTT. It translates to CSARDLGTGDTGELFF.

The V gene is TRBV5-1, the J gene TRBJ2-7, with 8 bases aligning to TRBD2. Per germline, CDR1 SGHRS and CDR2 YFSETQ. The CDR3 sequence is 15 residues long. J lost 0 bases, V lost 0 bases, and 2 bases had no gene match. The CDR3 nucleotides are TGCGCCAGCAGCTTGGGGGGGACTAGCTCCTACGAGCAGTACTTC. Its protein is CASSLGGTSSYEQYF.

This clonotype came up a few times. The chain uses TRBV12-3 or TRBV12-4 and TRBJ1-6; D unclear. The CDR3 extends over 14 amino acids. V dropped 3 bases and J dropped 10 bases, with 13 bases sitting between them. The CDR3 sequence: CASSFSPVQSPLHF. The DNA for the CDR3 is TGTGCCAGCAGTTTCTCGCCCGTCCAGTCACCCCTCCACTTT.

The sample holds a few counts of this clonotype. V usage is TRBV20-1 and J usage is TRBJ2-1; TRBD2 agrees at 14 bases. This CDR3 spans 14 amino acids. CDR1 DFQATT and CDR2 SNEGSKA come from the germline V gene (reference sequence). The J segment lost 10 bases and the V segment lost 4 bases, leaving 6 bases of the junction unmatched. CDR3 loop: CSAKGLAGVWEQFF. The CDR3 DNA sequence: TGCAGTGCTAAGGGACTAGCGGGAGTGTGGGAGCAGTTCTTC.

V gene TRBV25-1 combines with J gene TRBJ1-1; 9 positions match TRBD1. Germline CDR1 and CDR2: MGHDK and SYGVNS. The V and J ends lost 7 bases and 1 base, in that order; junction bases with no gene match: 1. This CDR3 contains 13 residues. The DNA of the CDR3 is TGTGCCAGCACACAGGGGGCGAACACTGAAGCTTTCTTT. This encodes CASTQGANTEAFF.

This clonotype was observed a handful of times. V usage is TRBV7-9 and J usage is TRBJ1-2; D ambiguous. Trimming stripped 5 bases from V and 9 bases from J, with 13 bases between. CDR1 is SEHNR, CDR2 FQNEAQ, per germline (reference sequence). The CDR3 has 12 residues. Written as DNA, the CDR3 is TGTGCCAGCAGCACTCCGGGCATTAGCTACACCTTC. Translated, it gives CASSTPGISYTF.

The V call is TRBV7-9, the J call TRBJ1-5; D gene ambiguous. V was cut by 5 bases and J by 3 bases, with 11 bases left in between. Germline V lookup: CDR1 SEHNR, CDR2 FQNEAQ (reference sequence). This CDR3 region has 14 residues. The CDR3 DNA is TGTGCCAGCAGCCTCGATGCTACCAATCAGCCCCAGCATTTT. Amino acid sequence: CASSLDATNQPQHF.

This clonotype was seen only a few times. The chain employs TRBV6-2 or TRBV6-3 and TRBJ2-7; 8 nucleotides align to TRBD2. J was trimmed by 2 bases and V by 8 bases; bases with no gene match: 8. Looked up from germline, CDR1 is MNHEY and CDR2 is SVGEGT. The length of the CDR3 is 14 residues. The CDR3 DNA is TGTGCCAGCTCCGGGGGGGATAGGACCTACGAGCAGTACTTC. It codes for CASSGGDRTYEQYF.

This clonotype was observed a handful of times. This rearrangement joins TRBV11-1 to TRBJ2-3; 14 positions agree with TRBD2. CDR1 SGHAT and CDR2 FQDESV come from the germline V gene (reference sequence). The CDR3 extends over 18 amino acids. V shed 5 bases and J 1 base; nucleotides not matched to a gene: 8. The CDR3 loop reads CASSQTSGGGSRTDTQYF. CDR3 coding DNA: TGTGCCAGCAGCCAGACTAGCGGGGGGGGTTCTCGCACAGATACGCAGTATTTT.